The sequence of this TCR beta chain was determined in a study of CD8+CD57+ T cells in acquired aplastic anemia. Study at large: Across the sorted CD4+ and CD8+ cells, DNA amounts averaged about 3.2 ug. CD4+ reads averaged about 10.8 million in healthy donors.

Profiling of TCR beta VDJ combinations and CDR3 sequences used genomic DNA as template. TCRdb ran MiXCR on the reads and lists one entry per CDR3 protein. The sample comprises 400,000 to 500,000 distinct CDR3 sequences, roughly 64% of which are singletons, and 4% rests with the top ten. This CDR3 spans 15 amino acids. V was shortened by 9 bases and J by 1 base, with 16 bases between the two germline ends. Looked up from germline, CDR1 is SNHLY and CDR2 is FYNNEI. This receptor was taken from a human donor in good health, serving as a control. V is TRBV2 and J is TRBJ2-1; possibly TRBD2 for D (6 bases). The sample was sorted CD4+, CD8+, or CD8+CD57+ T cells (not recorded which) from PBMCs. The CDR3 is CARGGEGFSYNEQFF. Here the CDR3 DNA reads TGTGCCAGGGGGGGAGAGGGATTTTCCTACAATGAGCAGTTCTTC.